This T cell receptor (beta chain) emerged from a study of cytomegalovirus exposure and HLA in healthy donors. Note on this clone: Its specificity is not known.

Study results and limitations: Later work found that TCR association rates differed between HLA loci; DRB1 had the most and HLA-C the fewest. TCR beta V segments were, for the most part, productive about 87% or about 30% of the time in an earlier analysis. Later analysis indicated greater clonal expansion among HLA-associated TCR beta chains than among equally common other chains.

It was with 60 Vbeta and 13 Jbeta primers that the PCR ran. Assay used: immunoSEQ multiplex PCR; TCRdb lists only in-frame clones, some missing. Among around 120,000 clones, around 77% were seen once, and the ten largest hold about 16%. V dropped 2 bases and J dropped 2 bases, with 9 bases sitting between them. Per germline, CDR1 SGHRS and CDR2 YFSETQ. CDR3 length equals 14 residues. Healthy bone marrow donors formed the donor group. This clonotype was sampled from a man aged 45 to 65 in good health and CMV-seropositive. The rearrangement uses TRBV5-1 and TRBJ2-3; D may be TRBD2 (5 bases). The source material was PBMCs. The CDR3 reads CASSLLENTDTQYF. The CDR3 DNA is TGCGCCAGCAGCTTACTAGAAAACACAGATACGCAGTATTTT.